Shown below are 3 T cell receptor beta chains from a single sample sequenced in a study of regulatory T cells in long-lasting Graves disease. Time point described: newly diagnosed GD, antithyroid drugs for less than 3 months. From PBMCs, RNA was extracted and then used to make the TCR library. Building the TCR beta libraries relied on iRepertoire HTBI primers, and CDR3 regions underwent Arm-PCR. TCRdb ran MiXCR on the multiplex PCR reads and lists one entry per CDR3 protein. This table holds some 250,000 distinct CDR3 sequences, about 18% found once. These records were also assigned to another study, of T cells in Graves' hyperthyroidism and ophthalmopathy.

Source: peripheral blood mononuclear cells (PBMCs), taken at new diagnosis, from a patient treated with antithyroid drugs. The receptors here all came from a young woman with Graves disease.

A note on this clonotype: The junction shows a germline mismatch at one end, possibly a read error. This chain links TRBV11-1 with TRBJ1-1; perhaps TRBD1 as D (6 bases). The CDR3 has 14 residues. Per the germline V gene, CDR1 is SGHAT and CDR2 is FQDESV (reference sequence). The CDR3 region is CTSSLSRGNTEAFF. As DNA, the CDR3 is TGTACCAGCAGCTTAAGCAGGGGGAACACTGAAGCTTTCTTT.

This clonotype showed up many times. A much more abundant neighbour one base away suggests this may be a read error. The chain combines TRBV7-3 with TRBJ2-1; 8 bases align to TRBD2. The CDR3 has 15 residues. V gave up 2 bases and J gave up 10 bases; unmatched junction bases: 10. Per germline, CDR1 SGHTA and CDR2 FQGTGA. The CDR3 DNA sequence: TGTGCCAGCAGCTTAGCGTCCAGCGGGGGAAGGGAGCAGTTCTTC. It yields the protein CASSLASSGGREQFF.

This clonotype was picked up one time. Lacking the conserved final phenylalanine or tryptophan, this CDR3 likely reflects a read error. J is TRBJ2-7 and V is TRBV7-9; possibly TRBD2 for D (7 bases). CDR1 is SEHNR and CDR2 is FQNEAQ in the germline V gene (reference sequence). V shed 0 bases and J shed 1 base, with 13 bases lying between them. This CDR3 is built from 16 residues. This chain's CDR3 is CASSLAGGAASYEQYL. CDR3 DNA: TGTGCCAGCAGCTTAGCGGGGGGGGCGGCATCCTACGAGCAGTACTTA.